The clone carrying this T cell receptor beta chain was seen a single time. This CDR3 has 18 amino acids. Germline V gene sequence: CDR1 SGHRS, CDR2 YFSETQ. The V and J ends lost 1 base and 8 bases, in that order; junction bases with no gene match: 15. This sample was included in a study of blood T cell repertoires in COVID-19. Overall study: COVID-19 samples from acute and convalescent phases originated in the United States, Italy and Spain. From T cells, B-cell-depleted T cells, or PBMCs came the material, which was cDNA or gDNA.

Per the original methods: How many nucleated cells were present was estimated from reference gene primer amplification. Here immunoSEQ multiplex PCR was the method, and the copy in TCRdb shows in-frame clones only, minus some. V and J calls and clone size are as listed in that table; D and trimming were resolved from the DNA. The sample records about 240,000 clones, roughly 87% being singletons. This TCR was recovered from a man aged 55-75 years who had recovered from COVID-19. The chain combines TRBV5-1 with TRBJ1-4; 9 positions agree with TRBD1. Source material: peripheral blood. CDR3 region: CASSLWGTGMGRTEKLFF. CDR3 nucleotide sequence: TGCGCCAGCAGCTTGTGGGGGACAGGGATGGGCAGGACGGAAAAACTGTTTTTT. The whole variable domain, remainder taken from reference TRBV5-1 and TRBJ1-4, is KAGVTQTPRYLIKTRGQQVTLSCSPISGHRSVSWYQQTPGQGLQFLFEYFSETQRNKGNFPGRFSGRQFSNSRSEMNVSTLELGDSALYLCASSLWGTGMGRTEKLFFGSGTQLSVL.